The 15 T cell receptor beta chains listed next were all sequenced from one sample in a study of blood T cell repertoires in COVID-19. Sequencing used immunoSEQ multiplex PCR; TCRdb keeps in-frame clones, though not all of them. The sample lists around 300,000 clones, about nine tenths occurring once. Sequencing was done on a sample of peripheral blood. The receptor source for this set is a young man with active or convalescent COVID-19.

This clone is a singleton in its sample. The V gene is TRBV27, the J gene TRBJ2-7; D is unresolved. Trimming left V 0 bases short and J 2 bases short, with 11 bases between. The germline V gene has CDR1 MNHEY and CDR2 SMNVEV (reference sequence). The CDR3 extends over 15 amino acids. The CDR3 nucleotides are TGTGCCAGCAGTTTATCGTTGCGACTTGCCTACGAGCAGTACTTC. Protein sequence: CASSLSLRLAYEQYF.

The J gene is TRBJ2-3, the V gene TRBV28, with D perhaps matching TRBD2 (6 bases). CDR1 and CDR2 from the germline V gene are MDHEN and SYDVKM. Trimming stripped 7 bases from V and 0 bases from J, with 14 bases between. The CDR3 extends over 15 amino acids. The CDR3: CASTPGDLSTDTQYF. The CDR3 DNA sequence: TGTGCCAGCACCCCGGGGGACCTGAGCACAGATACGCAGTATTTT.

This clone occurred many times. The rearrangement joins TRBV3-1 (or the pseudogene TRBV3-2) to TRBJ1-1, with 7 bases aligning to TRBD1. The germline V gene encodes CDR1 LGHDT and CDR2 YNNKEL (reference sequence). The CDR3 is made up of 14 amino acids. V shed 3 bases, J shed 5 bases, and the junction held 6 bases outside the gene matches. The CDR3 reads CASSQSGGRTEAFF. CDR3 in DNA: TGTGCCAGCAGCCAGTCAGGGGGTCGGACTGAAGCTTTCTTT.

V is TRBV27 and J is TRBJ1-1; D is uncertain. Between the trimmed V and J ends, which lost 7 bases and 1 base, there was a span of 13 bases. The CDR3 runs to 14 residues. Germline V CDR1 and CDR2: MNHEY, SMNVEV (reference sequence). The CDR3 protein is CASTRTEGNTEAFF. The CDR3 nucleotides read TGTGCCAGCACCCGGACGGAGGGGAACACTGAAGCTTTCTTT.

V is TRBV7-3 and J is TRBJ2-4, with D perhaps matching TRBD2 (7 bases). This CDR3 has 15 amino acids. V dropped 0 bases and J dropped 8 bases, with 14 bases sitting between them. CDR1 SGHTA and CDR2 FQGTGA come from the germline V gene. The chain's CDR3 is CASSLTGGQRDIQYF. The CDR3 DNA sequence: TGTGCCAGCAGCTTAACCGGGGGGCAAAGGGACATTCAGTACTTC.

DNA for the CDR3: TGTGCCAGCAGGTCGTCTCCCGGCTATGGCTACACCTTC. As protein: CASRSSPGYGYTF. The chain combines TRBV3-1 (or the pseudogene TRBV3-2) with TRBJ1-2; no clear D. The CDR3 is 13 residues long. Germline V gene lookup returns CDR1 LGHDT and CDR2 YNNKEL (reference sequence). Between the trimmed V and J ends, which lost 6 bases and 4 bases, there was a span of 12 bases.

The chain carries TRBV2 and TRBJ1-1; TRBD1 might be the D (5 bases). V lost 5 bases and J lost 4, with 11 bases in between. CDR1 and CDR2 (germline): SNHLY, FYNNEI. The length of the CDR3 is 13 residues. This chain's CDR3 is CASSQRGGTEAFF. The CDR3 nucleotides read TGTGCCAGCAGTCAAAGGGGTGGCACTGAAGCTTTCTTT.

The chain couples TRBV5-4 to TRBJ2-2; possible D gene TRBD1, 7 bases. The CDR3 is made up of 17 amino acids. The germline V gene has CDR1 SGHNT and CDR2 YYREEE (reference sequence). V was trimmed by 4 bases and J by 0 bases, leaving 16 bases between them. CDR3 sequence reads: CASSNNRGLSNTGELFF. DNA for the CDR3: TGTGCCAGCAGCAATAACAGGGGACTCTCGAACACCGGGGAGCTGTTTTTT. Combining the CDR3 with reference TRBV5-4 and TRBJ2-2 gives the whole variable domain ETGVTQSPTHLIKTRGQQVTLRCSSQSGHNTVSWYQQALGQGPQFIFQYYREEENGRGNFPPRFSGLQFPNYSSELNVNALELDDSALYLCASSNNRGLSNTGELFFGEGSRLTVL.

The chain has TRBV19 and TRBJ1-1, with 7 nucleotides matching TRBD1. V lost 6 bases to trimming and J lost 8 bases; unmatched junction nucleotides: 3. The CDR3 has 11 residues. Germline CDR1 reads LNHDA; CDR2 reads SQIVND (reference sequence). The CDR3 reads CASRTGPEAFF. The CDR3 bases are TGTGCCAGTAGGACAGGGCCAGAAGCTTTCTTT.

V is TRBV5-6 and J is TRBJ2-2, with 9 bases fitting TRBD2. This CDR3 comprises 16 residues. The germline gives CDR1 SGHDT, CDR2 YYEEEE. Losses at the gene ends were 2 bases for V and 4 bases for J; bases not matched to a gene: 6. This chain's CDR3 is CASSFGLAQGTGELFF. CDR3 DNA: TGTGCCAGCAGCTTTGGACTAGCGCAGGGCACCGGGGAGCTGTTTTTT.

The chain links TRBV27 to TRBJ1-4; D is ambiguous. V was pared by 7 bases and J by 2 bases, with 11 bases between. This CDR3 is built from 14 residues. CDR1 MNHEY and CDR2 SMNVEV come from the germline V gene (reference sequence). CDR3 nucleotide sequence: TGTGCCAGCATCAACCCCGGGACTAATGAAAAACTGTTTTTT. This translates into CASINPGTNEKLFF.

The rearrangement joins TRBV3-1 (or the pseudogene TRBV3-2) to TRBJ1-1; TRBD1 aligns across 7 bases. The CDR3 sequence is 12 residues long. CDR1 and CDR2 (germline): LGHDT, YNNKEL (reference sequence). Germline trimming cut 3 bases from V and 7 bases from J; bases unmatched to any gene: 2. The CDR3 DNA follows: TGTGCCAGCAGCCACAGACAGGGTGAAGCTTTCTTT. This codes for CASSHRQGEAFF.

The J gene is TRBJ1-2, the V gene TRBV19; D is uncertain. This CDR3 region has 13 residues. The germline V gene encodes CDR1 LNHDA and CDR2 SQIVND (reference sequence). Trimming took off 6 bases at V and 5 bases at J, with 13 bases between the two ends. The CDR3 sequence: CASRDSGLYGYTF. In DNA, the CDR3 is TGTGCCAGTAGGGACTCCGGACTTTATGGCTACACCTTC.

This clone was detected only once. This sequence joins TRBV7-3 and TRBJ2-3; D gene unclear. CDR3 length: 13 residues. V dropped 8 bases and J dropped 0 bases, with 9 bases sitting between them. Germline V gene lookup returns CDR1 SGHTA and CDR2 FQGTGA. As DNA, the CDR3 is TGTGCCAGCGCGGCGGAAAGCACAGATACGCAGTATTTT. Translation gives CASAAESTDTQYF.

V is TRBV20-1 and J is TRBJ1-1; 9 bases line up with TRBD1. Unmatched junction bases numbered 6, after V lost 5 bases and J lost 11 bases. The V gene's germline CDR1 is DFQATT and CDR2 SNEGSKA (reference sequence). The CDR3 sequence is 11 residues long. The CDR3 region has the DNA TGCAGTGCTCGGGGGACAGGGTGGGCTTTCTTT. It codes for CSARGTGWAFF.